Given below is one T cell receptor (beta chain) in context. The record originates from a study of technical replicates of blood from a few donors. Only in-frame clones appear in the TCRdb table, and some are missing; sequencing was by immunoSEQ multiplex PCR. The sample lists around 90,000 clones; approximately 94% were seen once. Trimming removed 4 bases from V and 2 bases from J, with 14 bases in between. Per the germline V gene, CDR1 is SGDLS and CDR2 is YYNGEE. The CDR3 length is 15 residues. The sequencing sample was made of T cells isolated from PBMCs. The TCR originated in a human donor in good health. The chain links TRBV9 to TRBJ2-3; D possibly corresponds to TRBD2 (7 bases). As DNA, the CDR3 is TGTGCCAGCAGCCCGAGGGGGAGGGACACAGATACGCAGTATTTT. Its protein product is CASSPRGRDTDTQYF.